The text below deals with one T cell receptor beta chain. TCRdb keeps only in-frame clones here, not all; method: immunoSEQ multiplex PCR. The sample contains tens of thousands of clones, 85% to 90% of which appear only once. The germline gives CDR1 GTSNPN, CDR2 SVGIG (reference sequence). V gave up 3 bases and J gave up 2 bases; unmatched junction bases: 2. The CDR3 has 13 amino acids. The data belong to a study of T cell responses to AZD1222 COVID-19 vaccine. This sequence originates from an adult who received the AZD1222 COVID-19 vaccine. This chain connects TRBV30 to TRBJ2-7; 9 nucleotides agree with TRBD1. Sequenced here: peripheral blood, sampled 28 days after the second AZD1222 dose. The CDR3 loop is CAWSRDRAYEQYF. The CDR3 DNA sequence: TGTGCCTGGAGCAGGGACAGGGCCTACGAGCAGTACTTC.